These 17 T cell receptor beta chains were all obtained from the same sample, sequenced in a study of chemoradiotherapy in HPV16-positive cancers. TCRdb keeps only in-frame clones here, not all; method: immunoSEQ multiplex PCR. This table holds a few thousand clones, around 80% found once. This material was acquired from a patient who underwent chemoradiotherapy. All receptors derive from a human donor with HPV-associated anogenital cancer.

The V call is TRBV11-3, the J call TRBJ2-5, with TRBD1 identical over 11 bases. This CDR3 contains 14 residues. CDR1 is SGHNT, CDR2 YENEEA, per germline. Losses at the gene ends were 8 bases for V and 4 bases for J; bases not matched to a gene: 6. The CDR3 region has the DNA TGTGCCAGCGGGGACAGGGGGAAAGGAGAGACCCAGTACTTC. Translation: CASGDRGKGETQYF.

This clone was recorded once. The chain uses TRBV27 and TRBJ1-1; D is ambiguous. Germline CDR1 and CDR2: MNHEY and SMNVEV (reference sequence). The V end was cut by 7 bases, the J end by 1 base, with 22 bases between. The CDR3 runs to 17 residues. The CDR3 loop reads CASTLFGFGQKNTEAFF. DNA for the CDR3: TGTGCCAGCACCCTCTTTGGATTCGGGCAGAAGAACACTGAAGCTTTCTTT.

The V call is TRBV27, the J call TRBJ1-6; possibly TRBD1 for D (5 bases). This CDR3 is 17 amino acids long. Germline CDR1 reads MNHEY; CDR2 reads SMNVEV (reference sequence). V was clipped by 10 bases and J by 0 bases, with 19 bases between them. CDR3 bases: TGTGCCACCCGGGCGGTTAGACAGAGCTCCTATAATTCACCCCTCCACTTT. This encodes CATRAVRQSSYNSPLHF.

The rearrangement links TRBV6-1 to TRBJ1-4, with D tentatively TRBD1 (5 bases). V dropped 10 bases and J dropped 8 bases, with 17 bases sitting between them. The CDR3 covers 13 residues. Germline CDR1 MNHNS, CDR2 SASEGT. The CDR3 loop is CAIKAGGIEKLFF. The CDR3 DNA reads as TGTGCCATCAAGGCCGGGGGGATAGAAAAACTGTTTTTT.

The chain joins TRBV9 to TRBJ2-2; possible D gene TRBD2, 6 bases. The length of the CDR3 is 13 residues. Per germline, CDR1 SGDLS and CDR2 YYNGEE. V was pared by 4 bases and J by 4 bases, with 8 bases between. CDR3 in amino acids: CASSPGATGELFF. In DNA, the CDR3 is TGTGCCAGCAGCCCGGGAGCCACCGGGGAGCTGTTTTTT.

The J gene is TRBJ2-5, the V gene TRBV5-6; no clear D. Between the trimmed V and J ends, which lost 0 bases and 2 bases, there was a span of 14 bases. The germline V gene encodes CDR1 SGHDT and CDR2 YYEEEE. The CDR3 totals 16 residues. CDR3 loop: CASSLGIGNLQETQYF. CDR3 nucleotide sequence: TGTGCCAGCAGCTTGGGAATAGGGAATCTGCAAGAGACCCAGTACTTC.

This clone appeared a single time. The V gene is TRBV4-1, the J gene TRBJ2-7, with TRBD2 matching over 12 bases. Losses at the gene ends were 0 bases for V and 5 bases for J; bases not matched to a gene: 2. From germline, CDR1 is MGHRA and CDR2 YSYEKL. The CDR3 totals 15 residues. In nucleotides, the CDR3 is TGCGCCAGCAGCCAAGATCGACTAGCGGGGGACGAGCAGTACTTC. It translates to CASSQDRLAGDEQYF.

A few counts support this clone. The chain has TRBV5-4 and TRBJ1-1; D ambiguous. The CDR3 runs 14 residues. V shed 4 bases and J shed 1 base, with 11 bases lying between them. CDR1 SGHNT and CDR2 YYREEE come from the germline V gene (reference sequence). The CDR3 sequence: CASSLGVANTEAFF. The DNA for the CDR3 is TGTGCCAGCAGCCTCGGGGTCGCGAACACTGAAGCTTTCTTT.

This clone was recorded only once. The chain is built from TRBV11-2 and TRBJ2-3, with D unclear. V lost 0 bases and J lost 4, with 17 bases in between. The CDR3 has 17 residues. In germline, CDR1 is SGHAT, CDR2 FQNNGV. CDR3 DNA sequence: TGTGCCAGCAGCTTAGATGGAACGTTTTGGTCCTCAGATACGCAGTATTTT. Translated, it gives CASSLDGTFWSSDTQYF. The complete variable domain, with remaining parts taken from reference TRBV11-2 and TRBJ2-3, reads EAGVAQSPRYKIIEKRQSVAFWCNPISGHATLYWYQQILGQGPKLLIQFQNNGVVDDSQLPKDRFSAERLKGVDSTLKIQPAKLEDSAVYLCASSLDGTFWSSDTQYFGPGTRLTVL.

The J gene is TRBJ2-2, the V gene TRBV4-3, with D tentatively TRBD1 or TRBD2 (5 bases each). Germline values: CDR1 LGHNA, CDR2 YSLEER. CDR3 size: 15 residues. With 0 bases removed from V and 5 bases from J, the gap between germline ends came to 10 bases. Here the CDR3 DNA reads TGCGCCAGCAGCCAAGATCTTGGGGGAACCGGGGAGCTGTTTTTT. Its translation: CASSQDLGGTGELFF.

The chain is built from TRBV10-3 and TRBJ2-1; tentative D call: TRBD2 (5 bases). V gave up 8 bases and J gave up 4 bases, with 12 bases separating them. This CDR3 contains 13 residues. CDR1 ENHRY and CDR2 SYGVKD come from the germline V gene. The DNA of the CDR3 is TGTGCCATCGGGAGTCCCGCGTACAATGAGCAGTTCTTC. This gives the protein CAIGSPAYNEQFF.

This sequence joins TRBV4-3 and TRBJ1-1; D is perhaps TRBD1 (5 bases). There are 17 residues in the CDR3. The germline gives CDR1 LGHNA, CDR2 YSLEER. V lost 3 bases and J lost 6, with 23 bases in between. DNA for the CDR3: TGCGCCAGCAGCCACGCAAAGGATTCCTCTTTACAGGCTGAAGCTTTCTTT. It codes for CASSHAKDSSLQAEAFF.

This rearrangement joins TRBV6-1 to TRBJ1-5; D gene unclear. Germline V gene sequence: CDR1 MNHNS, CDR2 SASEGT. This CDR3 is built from 17 residues. Between the trimmed V and J ends, which lost 0 bases and 4 bases, there was a span of 16 bases. CDR3 sequence reads: CASSEALKGMVNQPQHF. DNA of the CDR3: TGTGCCAGCAGTGAAGCGCTTAAAGGGATGGTTAATCAGCCCCAGCATTTT.

The J gene is TRBJ1-4, the V gene TRBV5-1; the D is unclear. V was clipped by 0 bases and J by 5 bases, with 11 bases between them. The CDR3 has 15 amino acids. Germline lookup yields CDR1 SGHRS and CDR2 YFSETQ. CDR3: CASSLGAGLNEKLFF. CDR3 in DNA: TGCGCCAGCAGCTTGGGAGCAGGTTTAAATGAAAAACTGTTTTTT.

The rearrangement links TRBV18 to TRBJ1-2, with D possibly matching TRBD1 (5 bases). V was shortened by 2 bases and J by 4 bases, with 17 bases between the two germline ends. The V gene's germline CDR1 is KGHSH and CDR2 LQKENI. This CDR3 spans 16 amino acids. The CDR3 nucleotides read TGTGCCAGCTCACCAATCTTTGATCCAGGGACCTATGGCTACACCTTC. Amino acid sequence: CASSPIFDPGTYGYTF.

There are a few counts of this clone. The chain carries TRBV6-5 and TRBJ2-2; TRBD1 matches at 8 bases. The CDR3 sequence is 15 residues long. V lost 2 bases to trimming and J lost 4 bases; unmatched junction nucleotides: 3. Germline lookup yields CDR1 MNHEY and CDR2 SVGAGI. CDR3 in amino acids: CASSYQDRATGELFF. Here the CDR3 DNA reads TGTGCCAGCAGTTACCAGGACAGGGCCACCGGGGAGCTGTTTTTT.

The rearrangement links TRBV7-2 to TRBJ1-6; no clear D gene. V was trimmed by 5 bases and J by 7 bases, leaving 15 bases between them. Germline values: CDR1 SGHTA, CDR2 FQGNSA. The length of the CDR3 is 15 residues. As DNA, the CDR3 is TGTGCCAGCAGCCCCGGGGTGACGGTCAATTCACCCCTCCACTTT. Its translation: CASSPGVTVNSPLHF.